This T cell receptor beta chain came from a study of cytomegalovirus exposure and HLA in healthy donors. Findings and limits, study-wide: Cytomegalovirus association was listed for around 180 TCR beta chains.

Deletions cut 4 bases from V and 5 bases from J, with 15 bases between. The length of the CDR3 is 14 residues. Per germline, CDR1 SGHVS and CDR2 FQNEAQ. Points on this clone: What it recognizes is unknown.

The assay was immunoSEQ multiplex PCR, and TCRdb's table has in-frame clones only and misses some. In the table there are 150,000 or so clones, roughly nine tenths of which are singletons. Source material: PBMCs. The sequence derives from a woman aged 18-30 years in good health and CMV-seronegative. This chain connects TRBV7-8 to TRBJ2-7, with D hard to call. The CDR3 DNA sequence: TGTGCCAGCAGCTCATACAAACTCAGCGACGAGCAGTACTTC. Translating gives CASSSYKLSDEQYF.